The source of this T cell receptor beta chain is a study of shared clonotypes between healthy human individuals. Whole-study findings and limits: Estimated richness was generally greater in naive than memory subsets.

Data came from immunoSEQ multiplex PCR; TCRdb stores just in-frame clones and leaves some out. The sample shows 600,000 to 750,000 clones, 90% of them seen only once. The length of the CDR3 is 17 residues. Losses at the gene ends were 4 bases for V and 6 bases for J; bases not matched to a gene: 10. Per the germline V gene, CDR1 is SGDLS and CDR2 is YYNGEE. About this clone itself: Its specificity is not known.

The sample comprised memory CD8+ T cells from PBMCs. Stated subset: CD45RO+ cells pooled with CCR7-negative TemRA cells. The TCR comes from a man aged 18-30 years in good health. Some clones in this sample may be carry-over from other donors' samples. The rearrangement joins TRBV9 to TRBJ2-2; 12 bases are shared with TRBD2. In nucleotides, the CDR3 is TGTGCCAGCAGCCCCCCGGCGGGACTAGCGGGCTCCGGGGAGCTGTTTTTT. Its translation: CASSPPAGLAGSGELFF.